The clone carrying this T cell receptor (beta chain) was seen more than once but under ten times. Its antigen is as yet unknown. Researchers ran the PCR with 60 Vbeta and 13 Jbeta primers. TCRdb's table, derived via immunoSEQ multiplex PCR, lists solely in-frame clones and lacks some. The profile shows around 110,000 clones, 60% to 80% of them singletons. This specimen comes from a study of cytomegalovirus exposure and HLA in healthy donors. Study-wide results and limits: Equally common other TCR beta chains were less clonally expanded than HLA-associated ones, a later analysis found. Associated with HLA alleles at 0.05 false discovery rate in a later analysis were some 16,000 TCR beta sequences.

CDR1 MDHEN and CDR2 SYDVKM come from the germline V gene. V lost 6 bases to trimming and J lost 7 bases; unmatched junction nucleotides: 19. The CDR3 is 18 amino acids. The source material was PBMCs. This sequence originates from a female donor in good health and CMV-seronegative. This chain uses TRBV28 with TRBJ2-1; 9 bases are shared with TRBD2. The CDR3 region has the DNA TGTGCCAGCAGGCCGGCTAGGCGAGCGGGAGGCGTGGGGAATGAGCAGTTCTTC. Translation gives CASRPARRAGGVGNEQFF.